This TCR beta chain is from a study of blood T cell repertoires in COVID-19. On the study more broadly: Sites across the United States, Italy and Spain contributed samples from acute and convalescent COVID-19. PBMCs, B-cell-depleted T cells, or T cells were the source of the cDNA or gDNA that made up the material.

Germline V gene sequence: CDR1 MNHNY, CDR2 SVGAGI (reference sequence). This CDR3 spans 15 amino acids. V dropped 3 bases and J dropped 2 bases, with 14 bases sitting between them. Some clones are missing from TCRdb's copy, which holds only in-frame ones; the method was immunoSEQ multiplex PCR. The sample consists of around 100,000 clones, around four fifths of them appearing once. Specimen: peripheral blood. The TCR comes from a man in his 60s with active or convalescent COVID-19. The rearrangement uses TRBV6-6 and TRBJ2-7; perhaps TRBD1 as D (6 bases). This chain's CDR3 is CASSYGTRRAYEQYF. The CDR3 DNA follows: TGTGCCAGCAGTTATGGGACACGGAGAGCCTACGAGCAGTACTTC.